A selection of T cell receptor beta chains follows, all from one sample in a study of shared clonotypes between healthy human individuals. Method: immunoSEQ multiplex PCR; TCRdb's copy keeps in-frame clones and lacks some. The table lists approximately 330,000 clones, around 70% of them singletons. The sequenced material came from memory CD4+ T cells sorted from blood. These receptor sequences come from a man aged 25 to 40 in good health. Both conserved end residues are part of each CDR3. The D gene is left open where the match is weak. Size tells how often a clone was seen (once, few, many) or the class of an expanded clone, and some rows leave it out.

CDR3: CASSYRDSRPTDTQYF
DNA: TGTGCCAGCAGCTACAGGGACAGCCGACCTACAGATACGCAGTATTTT
size: NA
D: TRBD1
J: TRBJ2-3
V: TRBV5-4

CDR3: CASSLELARRGSYNEQFF
DNA: TGTGCCAGCAGTTTGGAACTAGCGAGGAGGGGCTCCTACAATGAGCAGTTCTTC
size: NA
D: TRBD2
J: TRBJ2-1
V: TRBV28

CDR3: CSVGRESETQYF
DNA: TGCAGCGTTGGCAGGGAGTCAGAGACCCAGTACTTC
size: once
D: NA
J: TRBJ2-5
V: TRBV29-1

CDR3: CASSLKWAPSGNTIYF
DNA: TGTGCCAGCAGCTTAAAGTGGGCTCCATCTGGAAACACCATATATTTT
size: NA
D: NA
J: TRBJ1-3
V: TRBV7-2

CDR3: CASSYGQAGELFF
DNA: TGCGCCAGCAGCTACGGACAGGCCGGGGAGCTGTTTTTT
size: NA
D: TRBD1
J: TRBJ2-2
V: TRBV5-1

CDR3: CSVEDLAGHYNEQFF
DNA: TGCAGCGTTGAAGATTTGGCGGGACATTACAATGAGCAGTTCTTC
size: once
D: NA
J: TRBJ2-1
V: TRBV29-1

CDR3: CATNREQETQYF
DNA: TGTGCCACCAACCGGGAACAAGAGACCCAGTACTTC
size: NA
D: NA
J: TRBJ2-5
V: TRBV28

CDR3: CASSLTATGYGANVLTF
DNA: TGCGCCAGCAGCTTGACCGCAACAGGGTATGGGGCCAACGTCCTGACTTTC
size: many
D: NA
J: TRBJ2-6
V: TRBV5-1

CDR3: CTSSQEAPPNEQFF
DNA: TGCACCAGCAGCCAAGAGGCCCCCCCCAATGAGCAGTTCTTC
size: NA
D: NA
J: TRBJ2-1
V: TRBV1

CDR3: CASSELRGRAFKTQYF
DNA: TGTGCCAGCAGTGAATTAAGGGGGAGGGCCTTTAAGACCCAGTACTTC
size: NA
D: NA
J: TRBJ2-5
V: TRBV6-1

CDR3: CALGNSAMNTEAFF
DNA: TGTGCTCTGGGCAATAGCGCCATGAACACTGAAGCTTTCTTT
size: NA
D: NA
J: TRBJ1-1
V: TRBV30

CDR3: CASSDGGGETQYF
DNA: TGTGCCAGCTCCGACGGGGGCGGCGAGACCCAGTACTTC
size: NA
D: NA
J: TRBJ2-5
V: TRBV18

CDR3: CASSPGTLDYNEQFF
DNA: TGTGCCAGCAGCCCCGGGACACTGGACTACAATGAGCAGTTCTTC
size: NA
D: NA
J: TRBJ2-1
V: TRBV7-8

CDR3: CASRAHAFGELFF
DNA: TGTGCCAGCAGGGCCCACGCCTTCGGGGAGCTGTTTTTT
size: NA
D: NA
J: TRBJ2-2
V: TRBV2

CDR3: CASTERESAWNEQFF
DNA: TGTGCCAGCACAGAACGGGAGAGCGCGTGGAATGAGCAGTTCTTC
size: NA
D: NA
J: TRBJ2-1
V: TRBV2

CDR3: CAISPDRGTYGYTF
DNA: TGTGCCATCAGTCCGGACAGGGGCACCTATGGCTACACCTTC
size: NA
D: TRBD1
J: TRBJ1-2
V: TRBV10-3

CDR3: CASRPPGSANEKLFF
DNA: TGTGCCAGCAGGCCCCCGGGATCCGCTAATGAAAAACTGTTTTTT
size: NA
D: NA
J: TRBJ1-4
V: TRBV28

CDR3: CASSGQGVGTGELFF
DNA: TGTGCCAGCAGCGGACAGGGTGTAGGCACCGGGGAGCTGTTTTTT
size: few
D: TRBD1
J: TRBJ2-2
V: TRBV9

CDR3: CASSLADSPQPQHF
DNA: TGTGCCAGCAGCTTGGCAGACAGCCCGCAGCCCCAGCATTTT
size: NA
D: NA
J: TRBJ1-5
V: TRBV5-4

CDR3: CASRELAGGPGGELFF
DNA: TGTGCCAGCAGGGAACTAGCGGGAGGGCCTGGCGGGGAGCTGTTTTTT
size: NA
D: TRBD2
J: TRBJ2-2
V: TRBV2

CDR3: CASTPAGAITQYF
DNA: TGCGCCAGCACCCCGGCCGGGGCTATCACCCAGTACTTC
size: few
D: NA
J: TRBJ2-5
V: TRBV5-1

CDR3: CAWAQVGGQETQYF
DNA: TGTGCCTGGGCCCAGGTTGGAGGTCAAGAGACCCAGTACTTC
size: NA
D: NA
J: TRBJ2-5
V: TRBV30

CDR3: CASSLPGTPGLETQYF
DNA: TGTGCCAGCAGCTTGCCCGGGACGCCGGGGTTAGAGACCCAGTACTTC
size: many
D: NA
J: TRBJ2-5
V: TRBV7-9

CDR3: CASGAYQIAGVSETQYF
DNA: TGTGCCAGCGGAGCCTACCAGATAGCGGGAGTTTCAGAGACCCAGTACTTC
size: NA
D: TRBD2
J: TRBJ2-5
V: TRBV6-4

CDR3: CASSPSVREDIQYF
DNA: TGTGCCAGCAGCCCCTCAGTCAGGGAAGACATTCAGTACTTC
size: NA
D: NA
J: TRBJ2-4
V: TRBV7-2

CDR3: CASSQLGQGKGYEQYF
DNA: TGCGCCAGCAGCCAACTAGGACAGGGAAAGGGCTACGAGCAGTACTTC
size: NA
D: TRBD1
J: TRBJ2-7
V: TRBV5-1